This TCR beta chain stems from a study of T cell responses to AZD1222 COVID-19 vaccine (dated by TCRdb to the early 2020s). A note on the overall study: TCR sequencing was performed for roughly 240 trial participants, of whom about 200 were given two doses of AZD1222 and around 25 were given two doses of MenACWY control vaccine. Trial participants were enrolled by age into subgroups of 18-55, 56-69 and 70-plus years, and about 150, 27 and 61 TCR-sequenced participants, respectively, were included in these subgroups. Study-level results and caveats: CD4 TCRs associated with the vaccine covered the entire spike protein, and the dominant responses were in regions 160-218 and 743-854. The 56-69-year group was small, and its depth increase did not reach significance, likely because of low power. Epitopes outside the regions mutated in the B.1.351 and B.1.1.7 variants were reportedly recognized by nearly half of the unique spike-specific TCRs. Participants were mostly white British and included more females than males, and it was suggested by the authors that clonal diversity may have been underestimated. Spike-specific TCR breadth and depth rose significantly after two AZD1222 doses compared with day 0 and with MenACWY recipients. Conclusions about previously exposed vaccinees are limited, since just six AZD1222 recipients were seropositive for SARS-CoV-2 at baseline. Because no day 14 peak-response samples were available, the repertoires could be characterized only after the peak T cell response.

V sheds 1 base and J sheds 8 bases, leaving 20 bases between their ends. The CDR3 starts with the cysteine, ends with the phenylalanine, and has 16 residues. The kept DNA is CDR3 alone, 48 bases in frame from the first base. CDR1 and CDR2 are read off the germline V gene (reference sequence) as LNHNV and YYDKDF. A word on this clone: It has no known antigen specificity. No clone much larger than this one lies a single base away; base qualities are absent.

The CDR3 regions of human TCRbeta chains were analyzed by immunosequencing. On the authors' methods: TCRs in the repertoires were matched against a reference library of SARS-CoV-2-specific TCRs that had been generated with the MIRA antigen-specificity platform. Breadth was defined as the fraction of unique TCRs that were SARS-CoV-2-associated, and depth was defined as the fraction of total T cells that were SARS-CoV-2-associated. Each spike-specific TCR was assigned to its reactive spike region and to a CD4 or CD8 class using the MIRA data. Log10-transformed breadth and depth values were compared by one-way ANOVA with Sidak's multiple comparisons tests. This is the immuneACCESS table as TCRdb keeps it, with only in-frame sequences that have V and J called. A part of the clones is gone; compared with another copy, unresolved V genes explain less than half, and the rest is unexplained. V and J calls and clone size are those listed in that table; D and trimming were worked out from the DNA. The sample profile shows around 140,000 clones; around 92% of them were found once. The ten largest account for about 1.9% of the sample.

The time point label, as the study defines it: about 28 days (+/-7) after the second vaccine dose. Because spike-specific TCR depth and breadth did not differ between the two schedules, AZD1222 recipients who got a second dose at roughly 4 weeks were pooled with those who got a second dose at roughly 12 weeks. The vaccinee samples were drawn from two UK trials, COV001 and COV002, one of which was a single-blind randomized controlled phase 2/3 trial testing AZD1222 (ChAdOx1 nCoV-19) in healthy adults. For TCRbeta chain sequencing, PBMC samples from trial participants were taken at day 0 and at day 28 after the second dose.

The rearranged chain carries TRBV15 and TRBJ1-2; the D segment could be TRBD1, given 6 matching bases. The material sequenced was peripheral blood, taken 28 days after the second AZD1222 dose. The clonotype comes from an adult who received the AZD1222 COVID-19 vaccine. The DNA is TGTGCCACCAGCAGAGGAGGGAGCTCACCCCAGGGGGGCTACACCTTC. This is translated as CATSRGGSSPQGGYTF.